The 19 T cell receptor beta chains presented below share a single source sample, sequenced in a study of CD8 T cells in ankylosing spondylitis. TCRdb called the 5' RACE reads again in MiXCR, with one record for every CDR3 protein. The repertoire holds about 800,000 distinct CDR3 sequences, with about 10% as singletons. Overall study findings and caveats: In ankylosing spondylitis blood, a motif of eight highly homologous TCR beta variants appeared characteristic.

The antigens of these receptors remain unknown. The sample taken for sequencing was blood, either unsorted or a sorted T cell fraction (not recorded which). Receptors were obtained from a male donor with ankylosing spondylitis.

This clonotype was detected a few times. V is TRBV7-9 and J is TRBJ1-2; D gene unclear. Between the trimmed V and J ends, which lost 2 bases and 6 bases, there was a span of 13 bases. The CDR3 has 14 residues. Germline V CDR1 and CDR2: SEHNR, FQNEAQ (reference sequence). The CDR3 is CASSLYGSEDGYTF. The CDR3 nucleotides read TGTGCCAGCAGCTTATACGGGAGCGAGGATGGCTACACCTTC.

This clonotype was seen repeatedly, ten times or more. This chain connects TRBV25-1 to TRBJ1-1; TRBD1 might be the D (6 bases). Deletions cut 6 bases from V and 5 bases from J, with 16 bases between. The CDR3 sequence is 14 residues long. The germline V gene encodes CDR1 MGHDK and CDR2 SYGVNS. CDR3 amino acids: CASRNQQGGTEAFF. The CDR3 DNA reads TGTGCCAGCAGAAATCAACAGGGTGGTACTGAAGCTTTCTTT.

The sample holds a few counts of this clonotype. The chain has TRBV18 and TRBJ1-3; weak D call: TRBD1 (5 bases). The CDR3 consists of 15 residues. Germline lookup yields CDR1 KGHSH and CDR2 LQKENI. Trimming took off 3 bases at V and 3 bases at J, with 12 bases between the two ends. The CDR3 reads CASSPTGRDGNTIYF. CDR3 DNA sequence: TGTGCCAGCTCACCCACAGGAAGAGATGGAAACACCATATATTTT.

The genes are TRBV20-1 and TRBJ2-1; no reliable D call. The CDR3 is 12 residues long. Germline V gives CDR1 DFQATT, CDR2 SNEGSKA (reference sequence). The V and J ends lost 4 bases and 8 bases respectively, with 12 bases between them. This CDR3 is CSANEEIYEQFF. The DNA for the CDR3 is TGCAGTGCTAACGAGGAAATCTATGAGCAGTTCTTC.

This clonotype has only a few counts. This sequence joins TRBV18 and TRBJ2-1, with 7 bases lining up with TRBD2. The CDR3 is 17 residues long. Germline CDR1 and CDR2: KGHSH and LQKENI. J gave up 6 bases and V 2 bases, and 13 bases lay outside the gene matches. The chain's CDR3 is CASSPFVFGGRINEQFF. In DNA form, the CDR3 reads TGTGCCAGCTCACCATTCGTTTTTGGCGGGAGAATCAATGAGCAGTTCTTC.

This clonotype appeared a few times. V and J are TRBV4-2 and TRBJ1-5, with D hard to call. Trimming cost V 0 bases and J 7 bases, with 7 bases left between them. CDR3 length equals 13 residues. Germline assignment: CDR1 LGHNA and CDR2 YNFKEQ. The CDR3 DNA follows: TGTGCCAGCAGCCAAGATATGATACAGCCCCAGCATTTT. It codes for CASSQDMIQPQHF.

This clonotype was observed at least ten times. The CDR3 region is CASSPGWGIGADTQYF. As DNA, the CDR3 is TGTGCCAGCAGCCCCGGATGGGGGATTGGGGCAGATACGCAGTATTTT. The genes are TRBV7-2 and TRBJ2-3; either TRBD1 or TRBD2 may supply D (5 bases each). This CDR3 spans 16 amino acids. Trimming stripped 5 bases from V and 4 bases from J, with 19 bases between. The germline gives CDR1 SGHTA, CDR2 FQGNSA.

The V gene is TRBV4-3, the J gene TRBJ1-4; D is unresolved. The CDR3 has 16 amino acids. Germline values: CDR1 LGHNA, CDR2 YSLEER. Trimming pared 1 base from V and 7 bases from J, leaving 16 bases between. This CDR3 is CASSQVAAWVGEKLFF. DNA of the CDR3: TGCGCCAGCAGCCAAGTTGCCGCCTGGGTCGGTGAAAAACTGTTTTTT.

V usage is TRBV5-1 and J usage is TRBJ1-2; 8 bases match TRBD1. The trim removed 3 bases at V and 8 bases at J, leaving 9 bases unmatched. This CDR3 spans 14 amino acids. Germline lookup yields CDR1 SGHRS and CDR2 YFSETQ. This chain's CDR3 is CASSSQGAGLGYTF. CDR3 nucleotides: TGCGCCAGCAGCTCCCAGGGGGCTGGGTTGGGCTACACCTTC.

This clonotype was seen a handful of times. The genes are TRBV29-1 and TRBJ1-1, with TRBD1 as a possible D gene (5 bases). Germline CDR1 is SQVTM and CDR2 is ANQGSEA. This CDR3 has 14 amino acids. V gave up 2 bases and J gave up 2 bases, with 12 bases separating them. The CDR3 DNA reads as TGCAGCGTTGAATCGAGGGGTGGTAACACTGAAGCTTTCTTT. The encoded protein is CSVESRGGNTEAFF.

This clonotype was found a few times. CDR3 bases: TGCAGTGCTAGCTCCGGGGCCATCTCCTACAATGAGCAGTTCTTC. This translates into CSASSGAISYNEQFF. This chain connects TRBV20-1 to TRBJ2-1; D is possibly TRBD1 or TRBD2 (5 bases each). CDR1 is DFQATT and CDR2 is SNEGSKA in the germline V gene (reference sequence). CDR3 length equals 15 residues. Trimming took off 3 bases at V and 0 bases at J, with 12 bases between the two ends.

The CDR3 nucleotides are TGTGCCAGCAGTGAGGTGGCAATCCCACCCCTCCACTTT. Its translation is CASSEVAIPPLHF. The chain recombines TRBV6-1 with TRBJ1-6; the D is unclear. In germline, CDR1 is MNHNS, CDR2 SASEGT. V was shortened by 3 bases and J by 11 bases, with 11 bases between the two germline ends. This CDR3 is 13 amino acids long.

The chain joins TRBV19 to TRBJ2-5; D tentatively fits TRBD1 or TRBD2 (6 bases each). Germline loops: CDR1 LNHDA, CDR2 SQIVND (reference sequence). Trimming shortened V by 8 bases and J by 5 bases, and 15 bases separated the two germline ends. The CDR3 contains 13 residues. Here the CDR3 reads CASGLLQGETQYF. The DNA for the CDR3 is TGTGCCAGTGGACTACTCCAGGGGGAGACCCAGTACTTC.

CDR3 coding DNA: TGTGCCAGCAGCGAAGGGTACAACTATGGCTACACCTTC. It is translated as CASSEGYNYGYTF. V usage is TRBV7-2 and J usage is TRBJ1-2; D is uncertain. Germline V gives CDR1 SGHTA, CDR2 FQGNSA. V lost 5 bases and J lost 2, with 9 bases in between. This CDR3 contains 13 residues. Combining the CDR3 with reference TRBV7-2 and TRBJ1-2 gives the whole variable domain GAGVSQSPSNKVTEKGKDVELRCDPISGHTALYWYRQSLGQGLEFLIYFQGNSAPDKSGLPSDRFSAERTGGSVSTLTIQRTQQEDSAVYLCASSEGYNYGYTFGSGTRLTVV.

This clonotype came up a few times. J is TRBJ2-3 and V is TRBV20-1; 7 nucleotides line up with TRBD1. The CDR3 has 14 residues. CDR1 is DFQATT and CDR2 is SNEGSKA in the germline V gene (reference sequence). Trimming at V came to 1 base and at J to 6 bases, leaving 7 bases not matched to a gene. The CDR3 region has the DNA TGCAGTGCTAGAGGGACAGGCAGCCTGGATACGCAGTATTTT. Protein sequence: CSARGTGSLDTQYF.

The chain links TRBV20-1 to TRBJ2-2, with 7 bases aligning to TRBD1. The CDR3 is 15 amino acids. V shed 6 bases, J shed 4 bases, and the junction held 11 bases outside the gene matches. CDR1 and CDR2 (germline): DFQATT, SNEGSKA (reference sequence). The CDR3 coding sequence is TGCAGTGCGGCGTTAACAGGGGCGGGCACCGGGGAGCTGTTTTTT. It encodes CSAALTGAGTGELFF.

The chain combines TRBV28 with TRBJ2-1; 12 positions agree with TRBD2. The CDR3 totals 16 residues. Trimming took 4 bases from V and 3 from J; bases not matched to a gene: 4. The germline V gene has CDR1 MDHEN and CDR2 SYDVKM. The CDR3 DNA sequence: TGTGCCAGCAGTTCTAGCGGGGGGGCCCTCTACAATGAGCAGTTCTTC. Translated: CASSSSGGALYNEQFF. The full variable domain, in which reference TRBV28 and TRBJ2-1 provide the parts outside the CDR3, is DVKVTQSSRYLVKRTGEKVFLECVQDMDHENMFWYRQDPGLGLRLIYFSYDVKMKEKGDIPEGYSVSREKKERFSLILESASTNQTSMYLCASSSSGGALYNEQFFGPGTRLTVL.

CDR3 nucleotide sequence: TGTGCCAGCAGCTTAACGGTGATGGTCAGAAAAGCTTTCTTT. Protein product: CASSLTVMVRKAFF. The chain carries TRBV7-3 and TRBJ1-1; D remains unclear. Germline V lookup: CDR1 SGHTA, CDR2 FQGTGA. V gave up 0 bases and J gave up 9 bases, with 14 bases separating them. The CDR3 sequence is 14 residues long. The full variable domain, its missing parts supplied by reference TRBV7-3 and TRBJ1-1, is GAGVSQTPSNKVTEKGKYVELRCDPISGHTALYWYRQSLGQGPEFLIYFQGTGAADDSGLPNDRFFAVRPEGSVSTLKIQRTERGDSAVYLCASSLTVMVRKAFFGQGTRLTVV.

Only a few counts were recorded for this clonotype. In DNA form, the CDR3 reads TGCAGTGCTCGTCTAGGGCCAGCGGAGCAGTTCTTC. Translated: CSARLGPAEQFF. The V call is TRBV20-1, the J call TRBJ2-1; D unclear. From germline, CDR1 is DFQATT and CDR2 SNEGSKA (reference sequence). The CDR3 sequence is 12 residues long. V was trimmed by 5 bases and J by 10 bases, leaving 15 bases between them.